Listed here is a single T cell receptor (beta chain). This clonotype has a handful of counts. The antigen this receptor binds is unknown. Base qualities are not provided; no much larger clone lies one nucleotide away. The CDR3 spans 13 residues, from the cysteine through the phenylalanine. Here the CDR3 DNA is all that survives: 39 bases in frame from base 1. V is cut by 6 bases and J by 4 bases, and the space between the germline ends is 10 bases. The sample comes from a study of T cell repertoires in cytomegalovirus infection (dated by TCRdb to between 2017 and 2020). Notes on the research overall: Peptide stimulations targeted recently identified HLA-C-restricted CMV epitopes, whose presentation resists viral immunomodulation, together with well-studied HLA-B-restricted epitopes. The HLA type of each donor mattered for the analysis, because public TCR beta signatures pointed to carriage of CMV infection along with the matching HLA type.

TCRdb names Illumina HiSeq 1500 as the instrument used. TCRdb ran its own pipeline on the public reads, namely fastp trimming at Q25 and MiXCR clone calling, and kept in-frame beta chains. Each record represents a unique CDR3 protein, reported with the most common genes and DNA among its rows. This sample has about 310,000 distinct CDR3 sequences in its table, and 20% to 30% of those were observed once. The ten largest account for roughly 15% of the sample. Results the study describes overall, beyond this receptor: Carriers of CMV infection plus the relevant HLA type were discriminated by the cumulative frequency of public TCR beta family members in the study cohort and in an independent approximately 360-donor cohort. The ex vivo response was dominated by HLA-C-restricted CMV-specific TCR beta clonotypes, and the single most frequent clonotype in two of eight donors was supplied by these HLA-C-restricted clonotypes.

The label giving this sample's treatment or condition can be read as: in vitro stimulation with specific CMV peptide epitopes to enrich CMV-specific T cells. Sample: cultured PBMCs, taken from culture after CMV antigen stimulation. The TCR comes from a human donor in good health (CMV status not recorded). Some clones in this sample may be carry-over from other donors' samples. The chain is made from TRBV12-3 or TRBV12-4 and TRBJ2-1, with the D gene not clear enough to name. Here the CDR3 is given as CASSPRAYNEQFF. The nucleotide sequence reads as follows: TGTGCCAGCAGCCCCCGGGCTTACAATGAGCAGTTCTTC.